This T cell receptor (beta chain) came from a study of cytomegalovirus exposure and HLA in healthy donors. The CDR3 runs 11 residues. The V gene's germline CDR1 is DFQATT and CDR2 SNEGSKA (reference sequence). The germline V and J ends were trimmed by 2 bases and 10 bases, with 9 bases remaining between them. The table lists this clone with a count of one. Its target is not known. Findings and caveats of the study: A later analysis reportedly identified an Asian-associated ancestry cluster as carrying fewer N-insertions than the 666-donor mean. A later analysis revealed that TCR association rates differed between HLA loci, peaking at DRB1 and bottoming out at HLA-C.

With 60 Vbeta and 13 Jbeta primers, the PCR was carried out. Sequencing was performed with immunoSEQ multiplex PCR; in TCRdb, only in-frame clones are kept and a portion is missing. The data show about 190,000 clones, with 75% to 85% seen just once and roughly 0.75% held by the top ten. This clonotype was obtained from a woman aged 18-29 years in good health and CMV-seronegative. Sequencing was carried out using PBMCs. The chain has TRBV20-1 and TRBJ2-1; D call uncertain. The CDR3 DNA follows: TGCAGTGCTAGAAGCTCAGGAGAGCAGTTCTTC. Translating it yields CSARSSGEQFF.